The rows below give T cell receptor beta chains drawn from one sample of a study of blood T cell repertoires in COVID-19. Using immunoSEQ multiplex PCR, the repertoire was profiled, and TCRdb retains in-frame clones only, with some absent. The sample has about 150,000 clones, about nine tenths seen once. Sequenced sample: peripheral blood. These receptors originate from a woman in her seventies with acute or convalescent COVID-19. Each CDR3 is given with its conserved first and last residue. D genes are given only for firm matches. The size entry is marked missing in some rows and otherwise reads once, few, many or a size class.

TRBJ2-7 | TRBV30 | . | . | TGTGCCTGGAGTGCCCAGACATCGCCGGTATACGAGCAGTACTTC | CAWSAQTSPVYEQYF
TRBJ1-2 | TRBV7-2 | . | TRBD1 | TGTGCCAGCAGTCCCTTCCCCGGGACAGGGAATGGCTACACCTTC | CASSPFPGTGNGYTF
TRBJ1-1 | TRBV11-2 | . | TRBD1 | TGTGCCAGCAGCTTAGAGATAGGGGGCAGGACTGAAGCTTTCTTT | CASSLEIGGRTEAFF
TRBJ1-2 | TRBV3-1/TRBV3-2 | . | TRBD1 | TGTGCCAGCACCCTGGACAGGTGGGGCTATGGCTACACCTTC | CASTLDRWGYGYTF
TRBJ2-1 | TRBV19 | once | TRBD1 | TGTGCCAGTACCAGGACAGGGGGGACGTCCTACAATGAGCAGTTCTTC | CASTRTGGTSYNEQFF
TRBJ1-5 | TRBV19 | . | . | TGTGCCAGTATATCTCGGGACAAATTATATCAGCCCCAGCATTTT | CASISRDKLYQPQHF
TRBJ2-3 | TRBV11-2 | . | . | TGTGCCAGCAGCTCAGAACCTACAGGGAGGGCAGATACGCAGTATTTT | CASSSEPTGRADTQYF
TRBJ1-2 | TRBV5-5 | . | . | TGTGCCAGCAGCTTGAATGGGGGGTATGGCTACACCTTC | CASSLNGGYGYTF
TRBJ2-2 | TRBV27 | . | TRBD2 | TGTGCCAGCAGAGACCCAGTAGGGACTAGCGTCGCCGGGGAGCTGTTTTTT | CASRDPVGTSVAGELFF
TRBJ1-2 | TRBV6-5 | . | TRBD1 | TGTGCCAGCAGTTACTCACGACAGGGCCTCTATGGCTACACCTTC | CASSYSRQGLYGYTF
TRBJ2-1 | TRBV5-1 | . | TRBD2 | TGCGCCAGCAGCTTGGTGCCTAGCGGGTCGCATGAGCAGTTCTTC | CASSLVPSGSHEQFF
TRBJ1-6 | TRBV7-2 | . | . | TGTGCCAGCAGCTCCCCCCCTGGCAGGGTTTCTTCACCCCTCCACTTT | CASSSPPGRVSSPLHF
TRBJ1-2 | TRBV19 | . | . | TGTGCCAGTAGTATAGAGGTAGGACTGCGGCGCCGCTACACCTTC | CASSIEVGLRRRYTF
TRBJ1-1 | TRBV29-1 | . | . | TGCAGCGTTGATCAGGGGATAGGCACTGAAGCTTTCTTT | CSVDQGIGTEAFF
TRBJ2-1 | TRBV4-1 | . | TRBD2 | TGCGCCAGCAGCCAAGGTAGCGGGGGGGCGAATGAGCAGTTCTTC | CASSQGSGGANEQFF
TRBJ1-1 | TRBV28 | . | . | TGTGCCAGCAGTTCCCTTGGGCCCTTCGAAGCTTTCTTT | CASSSLGPFEAFF
TRBJ1-1 | TRBV3-1/TRBV3-2 | . | . | TGTGCCAGCAGCCCTCAAAGGGGTCAAAAAAGAACTAAAGCTTTCTTT | CASSPQRGQKRTKAFF